Following are 15 T cell receptor beta chains from one sample sequenced in a study of T cells in Graves' hyperthyroidism and ophthalmopathy. The TCR beta CDR3 regions underwent amplification using RNA transcripts as the source. HTBI primers were used for first-round RT-PCR of the TCR CDR3. Each CDR3 protein gets one entry after TCRdb re-called the multiplex PCR reads with MiXCR. The table has hundreds of thousands of distinct CDR3 sequences, 15% to 18% seen once. The sequencing sample was made of blood. These receptor sequences come from a woman between 18 and 29 years old with Graves' hyperthyroidism.

This clonotype was counted many times. This chain uses TRBV7-3 with TRBJ2-7; possibly TRBD2 for D (6 bases). This CDR3 is 14 amino acids long. In germline, CDR1 is SGHTA, CDR2 FQGTGA. V was clipped by 5 bases and J by 7 bases, with 18 bases between them. In DNA form, the CDR3 reads TGTGCCAGCAGCCCCACCGGGGGAGTGGGGGAGCAGTACTTC. Translating it yields CASSPTGGVGEQYF.

This clonotype was seen ten or more times. The chain links TRBV28 to TRBJ2-7; TRBD2 matches at 9 bases. V dropped 7 bases and J dropped 0; count of bases not matched to a gene: 4. Germline loops: CDR1 MDHEN, CDR2 SYDVKM. The length of the CDR3 is 14 residues. In nucleotides, the CDR3 is TGTGCCAGCAATATAGCGGGGGACTCCTACGAGCAGTACTTC. It specifies CASNIAGDSYEQYF.

This clonotype has a handful of counts. The chain joins TRBV20-1 to TRBJ2-2; D unresolved. Germline V CDR1 and CDR2: DFQATT, SNEGSKA (reference sequence). The CDR3 runs 13 residues. Deletions cut 3 bases from V and 1 base from J, with 6 bases between. CDR3 protein: CSASGQNTGELFF. For the CDR3, the DNA is TGCAGTGCTAGTGGTCAGAACACCGGGGAGCTGTTTTTT.

The chain recombines TRBV24-1 with TRBJ2-7; D is ambiguous. V was trimmed by 4 bases and J by 3 bases, leaving 9 bases between them. The length of the CDR3 is 13 residues. Germline CDR1 and CDR2: KGHDR and SFDVKD. The CDR3 loop is CATSDHKYYEQYF. The CDR3 DNA follows: TGTGCCACCAGTGACCACAAGTACTACGAGCAGTACTTC.

This clonotype was detected ten times or more. The rearrangement links TRBV6-2 or TRBV6-3 to TRBJ2-5; 11 nucleotides line up with TRBD2. The CDR3 has 16 amino acids. The ends lost 6 bases at V and 2 bases at J; junction bases unmatched: 8. Germline CDR1 reads MNHEY; CDR2 reads SVGEGT. The CDR3 spells CASRSRLAGGQETQYF. Here the CDR3 DNA reads TGTGCCAGCAGATCCCGCCTAGCGGGGGGACAAGAGACCCAGTACTTC.

This clonotype was seen a handful of times. The V gene is TRBV19, the J gene TRBJ1-6; D gene uncertain. Trimming took 4 bases from V and 7 from J, leaving 11 bases between them. Germline CDR1 reads LNHDA; CDR2 reads SQIVND (reference sequence). The CDR3 runs 14 residues. This CDR3 reads CASSTRAANSPLHF. The CDR3 DNA is TGTGCCAGTAGTACTCGGGCGGCAAATTCACCCCTCCACTTT. Filled out from reference TRBV19 and TRBJ1-6, the complete variable domain reads DGGITQSPKYLFRKEGQNVTLSCEQNLNHDAMYWYRQDPGQGLRLIYYSQIVNDFQKGDIAEGYSVSREKKESFPLTVTSAQKNPTAFYLCASSTRAANSPLHFGNGTRLTVT.

This clonotype was picked up many times. The rearrangement links TRBV2 to TRBJ2-1, with 9 bases identical to TRBD1. Germline loops: CDR1 SNHLY, CDR2 FYNNEI. V lost 7 bases to trimming and J lost 7 bases; unmatched junction nucleotides: 8. The CDR3 contains 14 residues. As DNA, the CDR3 is TGTGCCAGCAACCCGGGACAGGGCACAAATGAGCAGTTCTTC. This gives the protein CASNPGQGTNEQFF.

The chain couples TRBV15 to TRBJ1-1, with D possibly TRBD1 on 6 matching bases. The CDR3 extends over 17 amino acids. Germline CDR1 is LNHNV and CDR2 is YYDKDF (reference sequence). The germline V and J ends were trimmed by 0 bases and 1 base, with 15 bases remaining between them. The CDR3 is CATSRDRRGRGNTEAFF. CDR3 coding DNA: TGTGCCACCAGCAGAGATCGTCGGGGGCGGGGGAACACTGAAGCTTTCTTT.

This clonotype came up many times. CDR3: CASSLVDRDSPYEQYF. CDR3 DNA sequence: TGTGCCAGCAGCTTAGTGGACAGGGATTCCCCCTACGAGCAGTACTTC. This chain uses TRBV7-8 with TRBJ2-7; 8 positions match TRBD1. With 1 base clipped from V and 2 bases from J, the junction kept 7 bases outside the gene matches. Germline V gives CDR1 SGHVS, CDR2 FQNEAQ. The CDR3 sequence is 16 residues long.

The chain combines TRBV10-3 with TRBJ1-5; no firm D call. Per germline, CDR1 ENHRY and CDR2 SYGVKD. The CDR3 runs 13 residues. V dropped 6 bases and J dropped 3 bases, with 9 bases sitting between them. The chain's CDR3 is CAIRGVTNQPQHF. For the CDR3, the DNA is TGTGCCATCAGGGGAGTTACCAATCAGCCCCAGCATTTT.

This clonotype was seen at least ten times. V is TRBV2 and J is TRBJ2-1, with D perhaps matching TRBD1 or TRBD2 (5 bases each). Germline V gene sequence: CDR1 SNHLY, CDR2 FYNNEI. V lost 0 bases and J 6 bases, leaving 6 bases between the germline ends. The CDR3 has 13 amino acids. This CDR3 reads CASSEARGNEQFF. The CDR3 DNA sequence: TGTGCCAGCAGTGAAGCGAGGGGCAATGAGCAGTTCTTC.

Turning to this clonotype: With a much larger clone just one base away, this may be a read error. The J gene is TRBJ2-4, the V gene TRBV24-1; possibly TRBD1 for D (6 bases). Trimming stripped 4 bases from V and 4 bases from J, with 10 bases between. The CDR3 has 14 amino acids. Germline CDR1 and CDR2: KGHDR and SFDVKD. CDR3 in DNA: TGTGCCACCAGTGACCCCGGGACAAAAAACATTCAGTACTTC. Protein sequence: CATSDPGTKNIQYF.

This clonotype was counted many times. This chain connects TRBV15 to TRBJ2-7, with 8 nucleotides matching TRBD2. The V and J ends lost 0 bases and 4 bases, in that order; junction bases with no gene match: 8. This CDR3 contains 16 residues. Germline values: CDR1 LNHNV, CDR2 YYDKDF (reference sequence). CDR3 coding DNA: TGTGCCACCAGCAGAGATCTTACGCGGGAGGTATACGAGCAGTACTTC. As protein: CATSRDLTREVYEQYF.

At least ten counts were recorded for this clonotype. V is TRBV11-2 and J is TRBJ2-1; TRBD2 agrees at 10 bases. V was pared by 1 base and J by 7 bases, with 16 bases of the junction left unmatched. From germline, CDR1 is SGHAT and CDR2 FQNNGV. The CDR3 sequence is 19 residues long. In nucleotides, the CDR3 is TGTGCCAGCAGCTTAGGTGAACCCAGCGGGAGGGCCTTGGAGAATGAGCAGTTCTTC. This gives the protein CASSLGEPSGRALENEQFF.

The chain combines TRBV5-1 with TRBJ2-3, with 10 bases identical to TRBD2. Germline V lookup: CDR1 SGHRS, CDR2 YFSETQ. J lost 5 bases, V lost 5 bases, and 8 bases had no gene match. This CDR3 is 15 amino acids long. CDR3 amino acids: CASRLGLAGEDTQYF. The CDR3 DNA follows: TGCGCCAGCAGACTCGGCCTAGCGGGGGAAGATACGCAGTATTTT.